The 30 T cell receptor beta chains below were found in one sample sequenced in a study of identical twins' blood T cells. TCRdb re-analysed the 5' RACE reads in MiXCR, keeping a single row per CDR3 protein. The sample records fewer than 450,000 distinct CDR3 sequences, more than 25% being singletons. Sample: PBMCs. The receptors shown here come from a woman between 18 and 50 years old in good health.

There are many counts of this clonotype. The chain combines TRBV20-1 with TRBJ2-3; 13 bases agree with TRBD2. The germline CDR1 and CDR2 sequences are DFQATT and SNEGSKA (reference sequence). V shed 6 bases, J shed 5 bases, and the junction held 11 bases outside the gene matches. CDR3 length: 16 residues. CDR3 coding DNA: TGCAGTGCAACGACCGGGACTAGCGGGGTGGTAGATACGCAGTATTTT. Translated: CSATTGTSGVVDTQYF.

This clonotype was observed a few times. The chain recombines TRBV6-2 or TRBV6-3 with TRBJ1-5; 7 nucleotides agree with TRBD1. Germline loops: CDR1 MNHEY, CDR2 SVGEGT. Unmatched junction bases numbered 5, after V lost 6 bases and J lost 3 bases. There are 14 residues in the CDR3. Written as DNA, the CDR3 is TGTGCCAGCAGGGACAGGTCCTACAATCAGCCCCAGCATTTT. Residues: CASRDRSYNQPQHF.

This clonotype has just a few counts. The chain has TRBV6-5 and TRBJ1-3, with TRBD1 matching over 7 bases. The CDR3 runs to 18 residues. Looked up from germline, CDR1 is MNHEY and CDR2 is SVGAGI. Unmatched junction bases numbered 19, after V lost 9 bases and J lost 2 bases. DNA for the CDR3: TGTGCCAGAATCTCCTACCCCTCACAGGGGAGTCCTGGAAACACCATATATTTT. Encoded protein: CARISYPSQGSPGNTIYF.

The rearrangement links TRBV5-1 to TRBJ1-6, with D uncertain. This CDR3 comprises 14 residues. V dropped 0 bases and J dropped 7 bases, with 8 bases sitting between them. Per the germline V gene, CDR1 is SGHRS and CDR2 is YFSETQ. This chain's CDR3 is CASSLGTLNSPLHF. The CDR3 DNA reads TGCGCCAGCAGCTTGGGAACCCTCAATTCACCCCTCCACTTT.

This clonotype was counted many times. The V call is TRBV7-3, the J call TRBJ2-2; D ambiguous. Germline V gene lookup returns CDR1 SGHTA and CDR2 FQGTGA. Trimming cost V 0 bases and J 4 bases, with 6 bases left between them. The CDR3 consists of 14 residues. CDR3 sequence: CASSLTPTTGELFF. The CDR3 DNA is TGTGCCAGCAGCTTAACCCCGACCACCGGGGAGCTGTTTTTT.

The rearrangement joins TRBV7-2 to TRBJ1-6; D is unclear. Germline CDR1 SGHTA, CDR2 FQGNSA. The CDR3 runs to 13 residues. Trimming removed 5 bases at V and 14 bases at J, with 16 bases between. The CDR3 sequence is CASSTPMSVALHF. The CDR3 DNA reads TGTGCCAGCAGCACCCCAATGTCGGTAGCCCTCCACTTT.

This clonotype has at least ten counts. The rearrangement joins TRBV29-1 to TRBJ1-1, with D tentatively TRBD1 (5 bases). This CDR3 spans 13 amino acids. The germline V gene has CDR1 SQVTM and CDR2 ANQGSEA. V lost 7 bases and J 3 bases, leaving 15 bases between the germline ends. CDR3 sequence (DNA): TGCAGCGGACGTAGGGGATTGGACACTGAAGCTTTCTTT. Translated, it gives CSGRRGLDTEAFF.

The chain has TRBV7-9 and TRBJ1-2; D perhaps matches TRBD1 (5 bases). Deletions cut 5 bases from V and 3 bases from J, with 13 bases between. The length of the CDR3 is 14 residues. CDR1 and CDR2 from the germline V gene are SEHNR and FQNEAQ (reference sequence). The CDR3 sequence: CASSIQEGYYGYTF. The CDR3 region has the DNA TGTGCCAGCAGCATACAGGAGGGCTACTATGGCTACACCTTC.

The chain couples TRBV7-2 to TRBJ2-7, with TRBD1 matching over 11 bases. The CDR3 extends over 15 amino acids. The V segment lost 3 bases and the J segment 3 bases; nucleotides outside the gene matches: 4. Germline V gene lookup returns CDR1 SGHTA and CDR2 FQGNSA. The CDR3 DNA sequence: TGTGCCAGCAGCTTTGGGACAGGGGGGAACTACGAGCAGTACTTC. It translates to CASSFGTGGNYEQYF.

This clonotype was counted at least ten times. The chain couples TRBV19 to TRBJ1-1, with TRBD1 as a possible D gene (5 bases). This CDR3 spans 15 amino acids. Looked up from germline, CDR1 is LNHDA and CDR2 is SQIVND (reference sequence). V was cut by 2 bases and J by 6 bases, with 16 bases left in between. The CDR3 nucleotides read TGTGCCAGTAGTATAAGTGGATCCCCGGGGGCTGAAGCTTTCTTT. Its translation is CASSISGSPGAEAFF. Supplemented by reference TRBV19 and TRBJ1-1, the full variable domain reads DGGITQSPKYLFRKEGQNVTLSCEQNLNHDAMYWYRQDPGQGLRLIYYSQIVNDFQKGDIAEGYSVSREKKESFPLTVTSAQKNPTAFYLCASSISGSPGAEAFFGQGTRLTVV.

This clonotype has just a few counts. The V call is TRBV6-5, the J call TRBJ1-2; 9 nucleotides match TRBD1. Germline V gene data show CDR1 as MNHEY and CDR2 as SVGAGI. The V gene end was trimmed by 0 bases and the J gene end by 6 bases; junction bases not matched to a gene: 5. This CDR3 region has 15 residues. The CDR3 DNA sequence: TGTGCCAGCAGTTACTCGAGGACAGGGGAAAATGGCTACACCTTC. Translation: CASSYSRTGENGYTF.

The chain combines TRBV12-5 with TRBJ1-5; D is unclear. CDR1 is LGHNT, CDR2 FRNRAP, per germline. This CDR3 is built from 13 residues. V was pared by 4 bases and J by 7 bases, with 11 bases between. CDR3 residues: CASGSDVVQPQHF. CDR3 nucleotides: TGTGCTAGTGGTTCCGATGTTGTGCAGCCCCAGCATTTT. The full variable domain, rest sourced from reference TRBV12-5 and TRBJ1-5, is DARVTQTPRHKVTEMGQEVTMRCQPILGHNTVFWYRQTMMQGLELLAYFRNRAPLDDSGMPKDRFSAEMPDATLATLKIQPSEPRDSAVYFCASGSDVVQPQHFGDGTRLSIL.

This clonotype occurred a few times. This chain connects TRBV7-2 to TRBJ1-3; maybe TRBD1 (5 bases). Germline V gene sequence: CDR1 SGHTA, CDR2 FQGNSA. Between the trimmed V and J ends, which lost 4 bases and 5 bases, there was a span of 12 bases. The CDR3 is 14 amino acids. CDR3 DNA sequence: TGTGCCAGCAGCTCTATTGGACAACGAAACACCATATATTTT. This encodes CASSSIGQRNTIYF.

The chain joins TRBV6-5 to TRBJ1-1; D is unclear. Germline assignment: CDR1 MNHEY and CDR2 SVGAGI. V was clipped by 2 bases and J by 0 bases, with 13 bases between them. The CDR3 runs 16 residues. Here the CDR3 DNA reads TGTGCCAGCAGTTACATCCGGGTGGCCATGAACACTGAAGCTTTCTTT. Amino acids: CASSYIRVAMNTEAFF.

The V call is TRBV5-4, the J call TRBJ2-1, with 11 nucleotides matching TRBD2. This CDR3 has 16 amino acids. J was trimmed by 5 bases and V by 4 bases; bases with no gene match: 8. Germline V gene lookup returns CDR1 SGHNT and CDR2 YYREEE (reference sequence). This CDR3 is CASSPGGTSGNNEQFF. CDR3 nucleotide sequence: TGTGCCAGCAGCCCAGGAGGGACTAGCGGTAACAATGAGCAGTTCTTC.

The DNA of the CDR3 is TGTGCCAGCAGCTTAAAGATGACGGACAACTATGGCTACACCTTC. It yields the protein CASSLKMTDNYGYTF. The chain is built from TRBV7-9 and TRBJ1-2; D remains ambiguous. CDR3 length: 15 amino acids. The V gene lost 2 bases and the J gene lost 2 bases, with 12 bases spanning the gap. From germline, CDR1 is SEHNR and CDR2 FQNEAQ (reference sequence).

The CDR3 sequence is CSARGRAGGPRSYNEQFF. The CDR3 DNA reads as TGCAGTGCTAGAGGGAGAGCGGGAGGGCCGCGGTCCTACAATGAGCAGTTCTTC. The genes are TRBV20-1 and TRBJ2-1; 10 bases align to TRBD2. The CDR3 length is 18 residues. Unmatched junction bases numbered 10, after V lost 1 base and J lost 1 base. Germline lookup yields CDR1 DFQATT and CDR2 SNEGSKA (reference sequence).

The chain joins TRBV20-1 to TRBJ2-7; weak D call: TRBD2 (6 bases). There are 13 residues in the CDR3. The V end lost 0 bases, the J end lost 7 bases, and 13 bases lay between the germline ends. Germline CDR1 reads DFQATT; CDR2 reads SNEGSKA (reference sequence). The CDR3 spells CSARDREAGEQYF. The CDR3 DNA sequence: TGCAGTGCTAGAGATAGGGAGGCGGGGGAGCAGTACTTC.

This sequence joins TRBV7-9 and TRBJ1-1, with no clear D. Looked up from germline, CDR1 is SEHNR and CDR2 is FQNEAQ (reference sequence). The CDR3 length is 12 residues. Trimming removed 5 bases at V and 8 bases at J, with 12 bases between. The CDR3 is CASSLSGDEAFF. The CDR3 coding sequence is TGTGCCAGCAGCCTATCGGGAGACGAAGCTTTCTTT.

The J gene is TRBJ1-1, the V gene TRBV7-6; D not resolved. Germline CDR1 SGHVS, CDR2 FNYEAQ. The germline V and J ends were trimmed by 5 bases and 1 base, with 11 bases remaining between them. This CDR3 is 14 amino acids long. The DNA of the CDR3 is TGTGCCAGCAGCCCCCGTCTCACGAACACTGAAGCTTTCTTT. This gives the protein CASSPRLTNTEAFF.

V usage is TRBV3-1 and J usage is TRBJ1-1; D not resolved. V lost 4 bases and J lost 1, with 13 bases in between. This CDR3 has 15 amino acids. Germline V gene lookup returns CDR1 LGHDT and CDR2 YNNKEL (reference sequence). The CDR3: CASSLTRRTNTEAFF. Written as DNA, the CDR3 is TGTGCCAGCAGCCTAACCAGGAGAACGAACACTGAAGCTTTCTTT.

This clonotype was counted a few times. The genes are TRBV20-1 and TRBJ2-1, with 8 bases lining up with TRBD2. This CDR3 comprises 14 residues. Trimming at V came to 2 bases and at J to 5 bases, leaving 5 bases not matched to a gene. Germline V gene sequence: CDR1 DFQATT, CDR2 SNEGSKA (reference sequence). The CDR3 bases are TGCAGTGCTAGAAAACAGCGGGAGCACAATGAGCAGTTCTTC. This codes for CSARKQREHNEQFF.

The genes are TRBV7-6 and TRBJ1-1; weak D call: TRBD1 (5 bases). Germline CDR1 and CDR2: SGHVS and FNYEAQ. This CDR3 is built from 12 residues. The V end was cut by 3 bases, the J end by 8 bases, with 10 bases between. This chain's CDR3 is CASSFGEGEAFF. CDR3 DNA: TGTGCCAGCAGCTTTGGGGAGGGGGAAGCTTTCTTT.

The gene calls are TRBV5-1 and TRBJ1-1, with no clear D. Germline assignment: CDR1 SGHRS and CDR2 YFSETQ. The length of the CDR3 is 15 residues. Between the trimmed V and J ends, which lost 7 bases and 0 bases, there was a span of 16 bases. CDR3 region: CASCREGTMNTEAFF. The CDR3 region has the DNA TGCGCCAGCTGCCGCGAGGGAACGATGAACACTGAAGCTTTCTTT.

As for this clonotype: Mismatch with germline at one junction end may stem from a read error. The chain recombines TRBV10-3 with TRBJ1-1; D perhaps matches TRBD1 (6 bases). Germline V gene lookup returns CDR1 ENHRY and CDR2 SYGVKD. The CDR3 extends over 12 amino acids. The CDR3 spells CAISEGGTQLLF. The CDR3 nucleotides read TGTGCCATCAGTGAGGGGGGGACACAGCTACTCTTT.

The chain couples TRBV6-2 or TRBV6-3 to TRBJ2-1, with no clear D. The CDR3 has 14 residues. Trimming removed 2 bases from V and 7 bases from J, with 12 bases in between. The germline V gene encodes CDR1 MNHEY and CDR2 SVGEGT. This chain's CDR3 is CASSYRTKKNEQFF. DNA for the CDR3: TGTGCCAGCAGTTACCGGACGAAGAAAAATGAGCAGTTCTTC.

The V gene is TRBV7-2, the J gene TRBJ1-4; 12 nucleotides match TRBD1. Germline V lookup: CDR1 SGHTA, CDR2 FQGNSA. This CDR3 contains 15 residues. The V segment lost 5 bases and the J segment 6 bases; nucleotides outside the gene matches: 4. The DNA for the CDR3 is TGTGCCAGCAGCAACAGGGACAGGGGGCATGAAAAACTGTTTTTT. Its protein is CASSNRDRGHEKLFF.

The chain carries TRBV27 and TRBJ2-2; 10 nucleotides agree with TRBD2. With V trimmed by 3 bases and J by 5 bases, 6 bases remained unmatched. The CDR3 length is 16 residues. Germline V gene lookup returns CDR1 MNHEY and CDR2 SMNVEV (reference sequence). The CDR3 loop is CASSFEAGGLTGELFF. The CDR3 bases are TGTGCCAGCAGTTTCGAAGCGGGGGGGTTAACCGGGGAGCTGTTTTTT.

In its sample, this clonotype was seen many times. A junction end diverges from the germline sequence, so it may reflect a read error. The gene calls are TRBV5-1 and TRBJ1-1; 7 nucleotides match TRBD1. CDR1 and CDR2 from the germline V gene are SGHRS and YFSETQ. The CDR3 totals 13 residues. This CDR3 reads CASSLGQGAEAFF. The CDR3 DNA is TGTGCCAGCAGTTTGGGGCAGGGGGCTGAAGCTTTCTTT.

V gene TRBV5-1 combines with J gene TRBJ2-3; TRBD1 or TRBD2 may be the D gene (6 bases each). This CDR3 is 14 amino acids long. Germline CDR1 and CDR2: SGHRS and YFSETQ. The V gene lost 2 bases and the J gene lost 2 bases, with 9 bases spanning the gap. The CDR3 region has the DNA TGCGCCAGCAGCTTACGGGGGCCCACAGATACGCAGTATTTT. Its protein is CASSLRGPTDTQYF. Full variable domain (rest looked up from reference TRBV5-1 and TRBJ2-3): KAGVTQTPRYLIKTRGQQVTLSCSPISGHRSVSWYQQTPGQGLQFLFEYFSETQRNKGNFPGRFSGRQFSNSRSEMNVSTLELGDSALYLCASSLRGPTDTQYFGPGTRLTVL.